One sample yielded the 19 T cell receptor beta chains listed below, sequenced in a study of cytomegalovirus exposure and HLA in healthy donors. Sequencing used immunoSEQ multiplex PCR; TCRdb keeps in-frame clones, though not all of them. The sample consists of 120,000 or so clones, roughly 89% of them appearing once. Sequencing used PBMCs. The receptor set was obtained from a woman aged 18-29 years in good health and CMV-seronegative.

This clone was seen once. The chain is built from TRBV2 and TRBJ2-1; 11 bases are a match to TRBD2. The CDR3 totals 14 residues. V gave up 6 bases and J gave up 7 bases; unmatched junction bases: 5. The germline CDR1 and CDR2 sequences are SNHLY and FYNNEI. DNA for the CDR3: TGTGCCAGCAGAGCCGGGACTAGCGGAAATGAGCAGTTCTTC. Translating gives CASRAGTSGNEQFF.

This chain joins TRBV5-4 and TRBJ2-1, with 10 bases that match TRBD2. CDR1 is SGHNT and CDR2 is YYREEE in the germline V gene (reference sequence). The CDR3 totals 19 residues. The V segment lost 5 bases and the J segment 6 bases; nucleotides outside the gene matches: 20. CDR3 DNA: TGTGCCAGCAGTCCAAGGAGGGGGGCTAGCGGGAGTTGGGGCAATGAGCAGTTCTTC. This sequence encodes CASSPRRGASGSWGNEQFF.

The chain combines TRBV2 with TRBJ2-6; 9 nucleotides match TRBD1. V shed 9 bases and J 4 bases; nucleotides not matched to a gene: 4. The CDR3 runs 14 residues. Germline V CDR1 and CDR2: SNHLY, FYNNEI. CDR3 sequence reads: CASHRGQGANVLTF. CDR3 nucleotide sequence: TGTGCCAGTCACAGGGGGCAAGGGGCCAACGTCCTGACTTTC.

The J gene is TRBJ1-2, the V gene TRBV9; TRBD1 aligns across 9 bases. The CDR3 has 12 amino acids. The V gene end was trimmed by 4 bases and the J gene end by 8 bases; junction bases not matched to a gene: 3. Germline V gene sequence: CDR1 SGDLS, CDR2 YYNGEE. In DNA form, the CDR3 reads TGTGCCAGCAGCCCGGGGACAGGGGGCTACACCTTC. This codes for CASSPGTGGYTF.

The chain has TRBV19 and TRBJ1-5; a weak D match, TRBD1 (5 bases). The CDR3 extends over 15 amino acids. Germline CDR1 LNHDA, CDR2 SQIVND (reference sequence). The V gene lost 3 bases and the J gene lost 0 bases, with 9 bases spanning the gap. The DNA of the CDR3 is TGTGCCAGTAGTATGTCAGGGTATAGCAATCAGCCCCAGCATTTT. It is translated as CASSMSGYSNQPQHF.

The chain recombines TRBV19 with TRBJ2-1; 10 bases agree with TRBD2. There are 15 residues in the CDR3. The trim removed 7 bases at V and 0 bases at J, leaving 3 bases unmatched. CDR1 is LNHDA, CDR2 SQIVND, per germline (reference sequence). This CDR3 reads CASTRTSGSYNEQFF. The CDR3 DNA sequence: TGTGCCAGTACCCGGACTAGCGGCTCCTACAATGAGCAGTTCTTC. Drawing the rest from reference TRBV19 and TRBJ2-1, the complete variable domain is DGGITQSPKYLFRKEGQNVTLSCEQNLNHDAMYWYRQDPGQGLRLIYYSQIVNDFQKGDIAEGYSVSREKKESFPLTVTSAQKNPTAFYLCASTRTSGSYNEQFFGPGTRLTVL.

CDR3: CASSWGGNQPQHF. CDR3 nucleotides: TGTGCCAGCAGTTGGGGCGGCAATCAGCCCCAGCATTTT. V gene TRBV27 combines with J gene TRBJ1-5, with D perhaps matching TRBD1 (5 bases). Per germline, CDR1 MNHEY and CDR2 SMNVEV (reference sequence). V dropped 4 bases and J dropped 2 bases, with 6 bases sitting between them. The CDR3 extends over 13 amino acids.

The chain has TRBV27 and TRBJ2-5, with TRBD2 matching 8 bases. The CDR3 sequence is 20 residues long. Germline V gene data show CDR1 as MNHEY and CDR2 as SMNVEV (reference sequence). Losses at the gene ends were 8 bases for V and 5 bases for J; bases not matched to a gene: 28. CDR3 sequence reads: CASCLTHEQGSGGRSETQYF. DNA for the CDR3: TGTGCCAGCTGCCTCACGCACGAACAGGGTTCGGGAGGGCGTTCGGAGACCCAGTACTTC.

This chain links TRBV14 with TRBJ2-2; 7 bases are a match to TRBD2. The length of the CDR3 is 15 residues. V lost 9 bases and J lost 1; bases outside the gene matches: 8. CDR1 is SGHDN, CDR2 FVKESK, per germline. CDR3 DNA sequence: TGTGCCAGGAATCACGGGGGGAAGAACACCGGGGAGCTGTTTTTT. This gives the protein CARNHGGKNTGELFF.

The chain couples TRBV4-1 to TRBJ2-7; the D is unclear. Germline V gene data show CDR1 as MGHRA and CDR2 as YSYEKL. The length of the CDR3 is 15 residues. Between the trimmed V and J ends, which lost 2 bases and 3 bases, there was a span of 14 bases. DNA of the CDR3: TGCGCCAGCAGCCAAACCGGGTCCCTTTTCTACGAGCAGTACTTC. It is translated as CASSQTGSLFYEQYF.

The gene calls are TRBV18 and TRBJ2-2; D perhaps matches TRBD2 (5 bases). There are 15 residues in the CDR3. Trimming removed 1 base from V and 7 bases from J, with 13 bases in between. From germline, CDR1 is KGHSH and CDR2 LQKENI. CDR3 bases: TGTGCCAGCTCACCACAGGCGGGTCCTGGCGGGGAGCTGTTTTTT. Protein sequence: CASSPQAGPGGELFF. The full variable domain, rest sourced from reference TRBV18 and TRBJ2-2, is NAGVMQNPRHLVRRRGQEARLRCSPMKGHSHVYWYRQLPEEGLKFMVYLQKENIIDESGMPKERFSAEFPKEGPSILRIQQVVRGDSAAYFCASSPQAGPGGELFFGEGSRLTVL.

This sequence joins TRBV9 and TRBJ1-2; the D is unclear. Germline CDR1 SGDLS, CDR2 YYNGEE. The CDR3 runs 15 residues. V was cut by 0 bases and J by 2 bases, with 11 bases left in between. Written as DNA, the CDR3 is TGTGCCAGCAGCGTAGATCAAGACAACAACTATGGCTACACCTTC. This gives the protein CASSVDQDNNYGYTF.

This clone appeared once. V is TRBV7-2 and J is TRBJ2-3; 8 bases map to TRBD2. The CDR3 runs 16 residues. Germline assignment: CDR1 SGHTA and CDR2 FQGNSA. J was trimmed by 6 bases and V by 5 bases; bases with no gene match: 13. The CDR3 coding sequence is TGTGCCAGCAGCCTGGGGGGGGGACTAGAGGGCGATACGCAGTATTTT. Translated, it gives CASSLGGGLEGDTQYF.

The chain employs TRBV27 and TRBJ2-7; D is unresolved. This CDR3 is built from 16 residues. Trimming stripped 5 bases from V and 3 bases from J, with 20 bases between. From germline, CDR1 is MNHEY and CDR2 SMNVEV (reference sequence). This CDR3 reads CASSPTGSTLYYEQYF. CDR3 bases: TGTGCCAGCAGTCCCACCGGGTCTACACTCTACTACGAGCAGTACTTC.

V is TRBV19 and J is TRBJ1-5; 11 bases fit TRBD1. In germline, CDR1 is LNHDA, CDR2 SQIVND (reference sequence). The CDR3 contains 15 residues. V was clipped by 5 bases and J by 6 bases; unmatched bases: 6. The CDR3 here is CASSARGQGAQPQHF. In DNA, the CDR3 is TGTGCCAGTAGTGCAAGAGGACAGGGGGCTCAGCCCCAGCATTTT. The complete variable domain, with remaining parts taken from reference TRBV19 and TRBJ1-5, reads DGGITQSPKYLFRKEGQNVTLSCEQNLNHDAMYWYRQDPGQGLRLIYYSQIVNDFQKGDIAEGYSVSREKKESFPLTVTSAQKNPTAFYLCASSARGQGAQPQHFGDGTRLSIL.

This chain links TRBV6-5 with TRBJ2-1; no clear D gene. The CDR3 extends over 14 amino acids. Germline V gives CDR1 MNHEY, CDR2 SVGAGI. Trimming shortened V by 4 bases and J by 7 bases, and 14 bases separated the two germline ends. DNA for the CDR3: TGTGCCAGCAGTTCCCCCCTGAGTTCGAATGAGCAGTTCTTC. Translation gives CASSSPLSSNEQFF.

V gene TRBV19 combines with J gene TRBJ1-1, with a weak D call TRBD1 (6 bases). CDR1 is LNHDA and CDR2 is SQIVND in the germline V gene (reference sequence). The CDR3 spans 18 residues. V was cut by 7 bases and J by 1 base, with 25 bases left in between. The CDR3 DNA reads as TGTGCCAGTATCCCGTGGGCAGGGGCTCTACTCACGAACACTGAAGCTTTCTTT. Its translation: CASIPWAGALLTNTEAFF.

This rearrangement joins TRBV5-1 to TRBJ2-7; 10 bases align to TRBD2. Germline CDR1 and CDR2: SGHRS and YFSETQ. Losses at the gene ends were 3 bases for V and 7 bases for J; bases not matched to a gene: 16. The CDR3 totals 17 residues. This CDR3 is CASSSRGRLAGVGEQYF. The DNA for the CDR3 is TGCGCCAGCAGCTCACGGGGTCGGCTAGCGGGAGTGGGGGAGCAGTACTTC.

The J gene is TRBJ2-1, the V gene TRBV5-4, with 7 nucleotides matching TRBD2. This CDR3 spans 16 amino acids. Per the germline V gene, CDR1 is SGHNT and CDR2 is YYREEE (reference sequence). Trimming removed 0 bases from V and 9 bases from J; junction bases left unmatched: 12. The CDR3 sequence is CASSLAPSAGPGEQFF. The CDR3 DNA reads TGTGCCAGCAGCTTGGCCCCATCAGCGGGACCTGGTGAGCAGTTCTTC.